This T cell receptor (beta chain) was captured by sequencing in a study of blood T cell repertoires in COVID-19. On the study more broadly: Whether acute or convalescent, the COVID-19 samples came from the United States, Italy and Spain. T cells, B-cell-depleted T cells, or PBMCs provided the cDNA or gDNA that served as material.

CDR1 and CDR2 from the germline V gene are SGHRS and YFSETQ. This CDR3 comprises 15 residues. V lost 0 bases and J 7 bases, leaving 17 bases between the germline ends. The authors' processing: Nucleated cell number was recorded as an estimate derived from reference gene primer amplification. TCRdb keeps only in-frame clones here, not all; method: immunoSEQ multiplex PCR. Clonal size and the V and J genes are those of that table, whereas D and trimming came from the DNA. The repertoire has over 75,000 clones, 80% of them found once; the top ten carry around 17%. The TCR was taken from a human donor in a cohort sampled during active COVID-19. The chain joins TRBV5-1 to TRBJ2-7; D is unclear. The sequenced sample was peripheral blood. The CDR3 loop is CASSLARVGYVEQYF. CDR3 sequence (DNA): TGCGCCAGCAGCTTGGCCCGGGTTGGCTACGTTGAGCAGTACTTC.